This TCR beta chain was found in a study of neurological immune-mediated disorders. Overall study results and limits: One related-CDR3 cluster, found by phylogenetic grouping, held repertoires of 18 of 34 multiple sclerosis patients and is a possible signature.

The CDR3 has 15 amino acids. V was clipped by 3 bases and J by 4 bases, with 12 bases between them. The germline gives CDR1 SGHTA, CDR2 FQGNSA. TCRdb called the 5' RACE reads again in MiXCR, with one record for every CDR3 protein. The sample holds about 89,000 distinct CDR3 sequences, 2.5% to 3% seen once. This clonotype was seen many times. Its matching antigen is unknown. Specimen: PBMCs. This rearrangement joins TRBV7-2 to TRBJ2-2; weak D call: TRBD1 (6 bases). The TCR comes from a woman younger than 45 with multiple sclerosis. In DNA, the CDR3 is TGTGCCAGCAGCTTCGATGACAGGAGCACCGGGGAGCTGTTTTTT. Its protein product is CASSFDDRSTGELFF. The full variable domain, rest sourced from reference TRBV7-2 and TRBJ2-2, is GAGVSQSPSNKVTEKGKDVELRCDPISGHTALYWYRQSLGQGLEFLIYFQGNSAPDKSGLPSDRFSAERTGGSVSTLTIQRTQQEDSAVYLCASSFDDRSTGELFFGEGSRLTVL.